This entry concerns a single T cell receptor beta chain. A few counts support this clone. Its target antigen remains unknown. Base-call qualities are not available, and no considerably larger clone is one nucleotide away. Library preparation was by the immunoSEQ multiplex PCR assay. A mixture of 60 forward primers for TCR Vbeta segments and 13 reverse primers for TCR Jbeta segments was used in the multiplex PCR. A multiplex PCR assay on genomic DNA amplified the CDR3 region of rearranged TCR beta genes. On the Illumina HiSeq System, the amplified TCR beta libraries were sequenced as 87-base-pair reads. In the authors' own workflow: A later analysis counted tens of millions of unique TCR beta chains across the 670 or so repertoires, and 10 million to 12 million of these chains were shared by at least two donors. Raw reads were error-corrected and collapsed into unique sequences by a nearest-neighbor algorithm in which closely related sequences were merged to remove PCR and sequencing errors. CDR3 sequences were aligned to IMGT reference sequences to assign V, D and J gene segments. Each retained sequence needed at least a six-nucleotide match to both a V gene segment and a J gene segment. A rearrangement was called productive if the CDR3 had no stop codons and remained in frame with V and J, and every other rearrangement was called non-productive. CDR3 was defined by IMGT convention, running from the second conserved V-encoded cysteine to the conserved J-encoded phenylalanine. The earlier analysis of about 500 of the donors excluded sequences that lacked an unambiguous match to a single V gene segment. An earlier analysis of under 750 of the donors called V segments functional above 56.7% productive rearrangements and segregating when the between-donor standard deviation exceeded 5%. To diagnose cytomegalovirus status from the catalog of TCR beta chain sequences, a statistical classification framework was built. A later analysis assigned V and J genes by comparing TCR nucleotide sequences with IMGT/GENE-DB human TR gene sequences. A later analysis assigned CDR3 sequences and most-parsimonious VDJ recombination scenarios with the TCRdist pipeline. In a later analysis, each TCR beta chain was defined by its CDR3 amino acid sequence together with its V-gene family, and reads lacking a unique V-gene family were excluded. To address suspected cross-contamination and a sequencing artifact, a later analysis removed approximately 600 highly shared, low-generation-probability nucleotide sequences. A later analysis calculated a clonal expansion index for each public chain from normalized within-repertoire ranks of inferred template counts. In a later analysis, generation probabilities were computed with a VDJ recombination model fitted to out-of-frame rearrangements, and the resulting probabilities were checked against IGoR. A later analysis scored TCR-TCR, TCR-HLA and TCR-CMV co-occurrence with hypergeometric tests, applying a repertoire-size bias correction to TCR pairs. In a later analysis, false discovery rates were estimated by permuting HLA or CMV assignments 20 times. In a later analysis, co-occurring TCRs were grouped using DBSCAN, with TCRdist sequence similarity added in when clustering inside HLA-allele-positive subsets. Repertoires with fewer than 30,000 or more than 120,000 public chains, plus five repertoires with anomalous nucleotide sharing, were excluded from co-occurrence clustering. The table was pulled from immuneACCESS by TCRdb, which kept in-frame rearrangements only. Such tables lose some clones; where checked, under half of the loss comes from unresolved V genes, and the rest has no known cause. That table furnishes V, J and clone size, whereas the DNA furnished D and trimming. The table for this sample lists 100,000 to 150,000 clones; roughly 80% of them were counted only once. Together, the top ten hold approximately 3.5% of the sample.

V loses 4 bases at its end and J loses 3 bases; junction bases beyond the gene matches: 8. Reading from cysteine to phenylalanine, the CDR3 counts 16 amino acids. The read is trimmed to its CDR3 DNA, 48 bases read in frame from base 1. CDR1 and CDR2, looked up from the germline V gene, are LGHNA and YSLEER. This entry comes from a study of cytomegalovirus exposure and HLA in healthy donors (dated by TCRdb to 2017 to 2019). Notes on the research overall: According to an earlier analysis of a few hundred of the donors, 150 million to 200 million T cells yielded some 120 million unique TCR beta sequences and more than 250 Gb of sequence data. HLA typing included class I and class II loci at four-digit resolution. To study patterns of TCR occurrence, a later analysis re-analyzed previously published TCR beta repertoires from 600 to 750 donors and added high-resolution HLA genotyping. In the later analysis, no new phenotypic data were used to find candidate immune exposures; instead, reliance was placed on TCR beta sequences and their occurrence across donors. Roughly 320 gigabases of sequencing data and around 80 million unique TCR sequences made up an early release that covered approximately 650 HLA-typed donors. Using immunosequencing, the study profiled T cell repertoires from 666 subjects and related those repertoires to cytomegalovirus serostatus. Among a few hundred genotyped donors of the cohort, an average of 235,054 unique TCR beta nucleotide sequences were sequenced per donor, 15% to 20% of them non-productive. The study aimed to test whether cataloging public T cell receptors could reveal signatures of past pathogen exposure. Of the approximately 400 genotyped donors, 65% to 90% were placed in the genetic ancestry cluster associated with self-reported Caucasian donors. Several DR-DQ haplotypes were handled as single units for association and clustering, since linkage in the cohort was strong. All discovery cohort repertoires had been generated using a single sequencing platform. An earlier analysis of about 600 of the donors used high-throughput TCR beta sequencing to judge whether each TCR beta V gene segment behaved as functional or pseudogenic. The number of typed donors differed by locus: roughly 629-640 for A, B, C, DRB1 and DQB1; 500 to 550 for DQA1; some 590 for DPA1; and roughly 470 for DPB1. A later genetic analysis used genome-wide SNP genotypes for about three fifths of the 666 donors, treating that subset as a discovery cohort. To predict cytomegalovirus infection status, the study combined high-throughput TCR immunosequencing, statistical association of individual TCRs with disease status, and machine learning. Donor age, sex, ethnicity and CMV serostatus were collected together with the repertoire data. A separate validation cohort of 90 to 150 different subjects was used in addition to the roughly 670-subject first cohort.

The cohort was made up of hundreds of healthy bone marrow donors. All cohort members were sampled while nominally healthy, although unrecorded immune exposures were likely present. The donor was CMV seropositive and belonged to the group of some 290 seropositive cohort members. A peripheral blood sample was provided by each donor, and peripheral blood mononuclear cells were used for TCR beta sequencing. Genomic DNA extraction from the blood cell samples was performed with the Qiagen DNeasy Blood Extraction Kit. General conclusions and limits of the study: An earlier analysis of approximately 500 of the donors showed that most TCR beta V segments appeared in productive rearrangements either about 87% or about 30% of the time, which broadly matched IMGT annotations. The classifier was reported to diagnose cytomegalovirus status with high specificity and sensitivity in both the original and validation cohorts. Strong co-occurrence of HLA alleles, especially DR and DQ, made assigning TCR associations to individual alleles difficult. A further reported finding was that TCR beta sequences accurately predicted the HLA-A and HLA-B alleles for most subjects in the first cohort. A group of highly shared sequence variants was considered likely to be a technical artifact of the sequencing pipeline. In a later analysis, HLA-associated TCR beta chains showed more clonal expansion and lower generation probabilities than non-associated chains that were equally common. Because HLA typing was missing for some donors at each locus, association tests included only the typed subset. In a later analysis, most CMV-associated TCR beta chains were found to appear HLA-restricted, with HLA associations seemingly driven largely by CMV exposure. Several of the top co-occurrence clusters appeared to be linked to parvovirus B19, influenza, CMV and Epstein-Barr virus, according to a later analysis. A later genetic analysis associated a missense DCLRE1C variant with V-gene and J-gene trimming of TCR beta chains, and an independent cohort replicated the association. Sequencing depth was assumed to be roughly uniform across donors in the presence/absence analyses, though that assumption may not hold. Compared with the approximately 670-donor mean, donors in an Asian-associated ancestry cluster had fewer N-insertions in productive TCRs, according to a later genetic analysis. Correlated functional status among segregating V segments might reflect linkage disequilibrium, but an unknown experimental factor could not be ruled out. The authors suggested that the approach could potentially be extended to other disease states and immunological phenotypes. The study gave a list of roughly 150 TCR beta chains associated with cytomegalovirus. According to a later analysis, TCR association rates differed among HLA loci, with DRB1 alleles showing the most associated TCRs and HLA-C alleles showing the fewest. Across donors, most TCR sequences were observed very rarely, whereas some public TCRs were present in many individuals. In a later analysis, around 17,000 TCR beta sequences were associated with specific HLA alleles at a false discovery rate of 0.05. In vitro tests confirmed that a few of the cytomegalovirus-associated TCR beta chains recognize cytomegalovirus antigens. The cohort was sequenced for TCR beta chains only, and without alpha or paired-chain data the features that could be detected were limited. Some IMGT-functional V segments, including TRBV6-2 and TRBV6-3, could not be told apart with the 87-base-pair reads, so those segments were excluded. CMV serostatus was the only immune exposure information available for the cohort. Fewer than 20 rarely observed V segments, including chromosome 9 orphons, were excluded from the earlier analysis of a few hundred of the donors because counts were too low.

The rearranged segments are TRBV4-3 and TRBJ2-2, with 7 bases matching TRBD2. This sequence originates from a woman between 40 and 50 years old in good health and CMV-seropositive. Specimen: PBMCs. This receptor has the CDR3 CASSPTLADYTGELFF. The DNA reads TGCGCCAGCAGCCCGACCCTAGCGGACTACACCGGGGAGCTGTTTTTT.